This T cell receptor beta chain came from a study of T cell changes during pregnancy in multiple sclerosis. Sequencing used immunoSEQ multiplex PCR; TCRdb keeps in-frame clones, though not all of them. The data contain fewer than 130,000 clones, about nine tenths of them singletons. V was shortened by 3 bases and J by 6 bases, with 11 bases between the two germline ends. Germline-derived CDR1 and CDR2 are MNHNS and SASEGT. CDR3 length equals 13 residues. This receptor was obtained from a female donor with multiple sclerosis, enrolled in a pregnancy study. Here the sequenced sample was peripheral blood, taken after pregnancy. The chain links TRBV6-1 to TRBJ1-1; D is unresolved. CDR3 in amino acids: CASSETERSEAFF. The CDR3 coding sequence is TGTGCCAGCAGTGAGACTGAGCGGTCTGAAGCTTTCTTT.